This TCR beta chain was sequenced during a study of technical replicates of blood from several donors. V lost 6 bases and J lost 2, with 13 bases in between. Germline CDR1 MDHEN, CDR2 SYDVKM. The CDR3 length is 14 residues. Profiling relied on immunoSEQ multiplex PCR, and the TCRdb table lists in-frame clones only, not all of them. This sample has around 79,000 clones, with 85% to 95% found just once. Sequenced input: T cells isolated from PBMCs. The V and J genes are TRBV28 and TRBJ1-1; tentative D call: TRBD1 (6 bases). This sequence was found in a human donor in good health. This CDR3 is CASRPQGFNTEAFF. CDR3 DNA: TGTGCCAGCAGACCACAGGGTTTTAACACTGAAGCTTTCTTT. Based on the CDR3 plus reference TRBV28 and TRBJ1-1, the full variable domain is DVKVTQSSRYLVKRTGEKVFLECVQDMDHENMFWYRQDPGLGLRLIYFSYDVKMKEKGDIPEGYSVSREKKERFSLILESASTNQTSMYLCASRPQGFNTEAFFGQGTRLTVV.